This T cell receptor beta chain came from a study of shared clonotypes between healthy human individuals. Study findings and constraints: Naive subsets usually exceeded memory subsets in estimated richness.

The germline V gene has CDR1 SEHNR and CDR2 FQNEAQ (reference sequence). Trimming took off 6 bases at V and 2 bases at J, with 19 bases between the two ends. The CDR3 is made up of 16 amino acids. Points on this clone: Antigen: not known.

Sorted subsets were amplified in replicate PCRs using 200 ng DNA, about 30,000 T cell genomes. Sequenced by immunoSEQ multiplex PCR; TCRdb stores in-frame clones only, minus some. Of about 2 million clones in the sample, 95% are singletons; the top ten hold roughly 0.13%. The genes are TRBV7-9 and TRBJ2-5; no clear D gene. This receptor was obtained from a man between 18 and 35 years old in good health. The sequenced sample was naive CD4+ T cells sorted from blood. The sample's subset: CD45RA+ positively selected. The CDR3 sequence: CASRGSAASRQETQYF. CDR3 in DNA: TGTGCCAGCAGGGGGTCGGCGGCGTCCCGACAAGAGACCCAGTACTTC.